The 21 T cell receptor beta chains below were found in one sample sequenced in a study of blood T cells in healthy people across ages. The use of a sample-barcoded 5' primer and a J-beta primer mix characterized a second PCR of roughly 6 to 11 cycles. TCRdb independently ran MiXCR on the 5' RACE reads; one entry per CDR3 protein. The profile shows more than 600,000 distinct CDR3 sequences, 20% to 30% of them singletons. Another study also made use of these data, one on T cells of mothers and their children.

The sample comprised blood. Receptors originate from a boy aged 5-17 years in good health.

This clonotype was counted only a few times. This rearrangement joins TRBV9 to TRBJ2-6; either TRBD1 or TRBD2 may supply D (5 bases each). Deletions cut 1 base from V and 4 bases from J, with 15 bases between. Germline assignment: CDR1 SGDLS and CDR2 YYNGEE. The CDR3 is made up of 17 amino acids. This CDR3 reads CASSVLGAGSGANVLTF. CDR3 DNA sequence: TGTGCCAGCAGCGTATTGGGAGCAGGGAGCGGGGCCAACGTCCTGACTTTC.

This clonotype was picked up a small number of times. In DNA form, the CDR3 reads TGCGCCAGCAGCCCCGGGACTTCAACCTACGAGCAGTACTTC. Its translation: CASSPGTSTYEQYF. J is TRBJ2-7 and V is TRBV5-1; the D gene is possibly TRBD2 (6 bases). Germline values: CDR1 SGHRS, CDR2 YFSETQ. The V and J ends lost 4 bases and 2 bases respectively, with 13 bases between them. The CDR3 sequence is 14 residues long. Looking up the rest from reference TRBV5-1 and TRBJ2-7 gives the full variable domain: KAGVTQTPRYLIKTRGQQVTLSCSPISGHRSVSWYQQTPGQGLQFLFEYFSETQRNKGNFPGRFSGRQFSNSRSEMNVSTLELGDSALYLCASSPGTSTYEQYFGPGTRLTVT.

CDR3 DNA: TGTGCCAGCGCTCGAGGACAAATGCATTCCTACGAGCAGTACTTC. Its protein is CASARGQMHSYEQYF. This sequence joins TRBV6-7 and TRBJ2-7, with D possibly TRBD1 on 5 matching bases. TRBV6-7 is an ORF for which the function is uncertain. The CDR3 covers 15 residues. Trimming took 8 bases from V and 1 from J, leaving 18 bases between them.

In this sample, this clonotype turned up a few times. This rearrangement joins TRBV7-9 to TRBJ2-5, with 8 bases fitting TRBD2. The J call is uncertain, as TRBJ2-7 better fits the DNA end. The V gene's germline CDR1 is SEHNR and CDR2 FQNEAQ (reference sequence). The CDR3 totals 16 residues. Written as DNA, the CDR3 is TGTGCCAGCAGTCAACCCCGGACGCGGGAGGACAACGAGCAGTACTTC. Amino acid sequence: CASSQPRTREDNEQYF.

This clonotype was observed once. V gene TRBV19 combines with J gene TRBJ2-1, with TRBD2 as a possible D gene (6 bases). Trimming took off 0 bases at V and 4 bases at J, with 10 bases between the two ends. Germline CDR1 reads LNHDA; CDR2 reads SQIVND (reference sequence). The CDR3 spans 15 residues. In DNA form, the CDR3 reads TGTGCCAGTAGTATAGAGCGGGGCGGGTACAATGAGCAGTTCTTC. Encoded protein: CASSIERGGYNEQFF. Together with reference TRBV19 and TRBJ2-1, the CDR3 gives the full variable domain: DGGITQSPKYLFRKEGQNVTLSCEQNLNHDAMYWYRQDPGQGLRLIYYSQIVNDFQKGDIAEGYSVSREKKESFPLTVTSAQKNPTAFYLCASSIERGGYNEQFFGPGTRLTVL.

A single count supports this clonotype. This CDR3 reads CASSSFGVSEDTQYF. CDR3 bases: TGTGCCAGCAGTTCCTTTGGAGTAAGCGAAGATACGCAGTATTTT. The chain employs TRBV12-3 or TRBV12-4 and TRBJ2-3; D is ambiguous. The germline V and J ends were trimmed by 4 bases and 5 bases, with 16 bases remaining between them. The CDR3 runs 15 residues.

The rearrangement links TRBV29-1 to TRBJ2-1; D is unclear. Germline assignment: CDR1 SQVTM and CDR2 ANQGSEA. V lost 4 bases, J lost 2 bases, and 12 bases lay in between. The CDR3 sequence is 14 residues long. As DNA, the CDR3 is TGCAGCGTTGCGGCGTTACTTACCTACAATGAGCAGTTCTTC. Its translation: CSVAALLTYNEQFF.

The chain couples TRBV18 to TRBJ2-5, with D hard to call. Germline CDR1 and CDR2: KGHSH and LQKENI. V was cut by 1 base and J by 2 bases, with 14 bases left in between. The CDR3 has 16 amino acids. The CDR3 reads CASSPRVTKDQETQYF. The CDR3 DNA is TGTGCCAGCTCACCACGGGTGACCAAGGATCAAGAGACCCAGTACTTC.

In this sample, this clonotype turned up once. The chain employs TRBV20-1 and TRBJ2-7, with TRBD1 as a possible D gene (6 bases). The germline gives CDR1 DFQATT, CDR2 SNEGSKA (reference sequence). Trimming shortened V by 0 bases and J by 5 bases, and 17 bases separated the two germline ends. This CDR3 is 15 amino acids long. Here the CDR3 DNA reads TGCAGTGCTAGAGAACAGGGAAGCAGGGGCAACGAGCAGTACTTC. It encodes CSAREQGSRGNEQYF.

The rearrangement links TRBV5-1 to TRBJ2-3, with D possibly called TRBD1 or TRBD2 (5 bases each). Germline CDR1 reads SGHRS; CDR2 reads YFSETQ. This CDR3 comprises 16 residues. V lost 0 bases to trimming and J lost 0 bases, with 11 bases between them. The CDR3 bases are TGCGCCAGCAGCTTGGGTGGGGGACCCAGCACAGATACGCAGTATTTT. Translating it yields CASSLGGGPSTDTQYF.

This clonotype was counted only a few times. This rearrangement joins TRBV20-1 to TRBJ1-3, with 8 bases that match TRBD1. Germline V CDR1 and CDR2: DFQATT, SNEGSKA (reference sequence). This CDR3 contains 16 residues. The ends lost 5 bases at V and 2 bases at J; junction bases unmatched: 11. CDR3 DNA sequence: TGCAGTGCTCTCCCGAACCCGGACAGGGCTGGAAACACCATATATTTT. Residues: CSALPNPDRAGNTIYF.

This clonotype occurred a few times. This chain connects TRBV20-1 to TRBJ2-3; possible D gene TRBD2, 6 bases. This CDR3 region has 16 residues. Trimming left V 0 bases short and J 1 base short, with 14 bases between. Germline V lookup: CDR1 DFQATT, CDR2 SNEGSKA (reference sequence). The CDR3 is CSARDPSGSRTDTQYF. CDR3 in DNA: TGCAGTGCTAGAGACCCCAGCGGGTCTCGCACAGATACGCAGTATTTT.

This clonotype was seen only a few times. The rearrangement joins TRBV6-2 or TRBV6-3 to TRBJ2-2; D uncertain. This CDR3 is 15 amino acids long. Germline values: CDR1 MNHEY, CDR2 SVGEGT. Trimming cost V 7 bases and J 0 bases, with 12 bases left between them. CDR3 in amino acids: CASTHGLANTGELFF. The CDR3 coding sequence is TGTGCCAGCACGCACGGCTTAGCGAACACCGGGGAGCTGTTTTTT.

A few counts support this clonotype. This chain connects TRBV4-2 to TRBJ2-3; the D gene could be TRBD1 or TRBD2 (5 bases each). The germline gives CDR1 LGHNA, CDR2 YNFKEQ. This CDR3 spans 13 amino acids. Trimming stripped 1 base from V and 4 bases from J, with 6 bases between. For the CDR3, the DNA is TGTGCCAGCAGCCAAGGGGACCCAGATACGCAGTATTTT. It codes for CASSQGDPDTQYF.

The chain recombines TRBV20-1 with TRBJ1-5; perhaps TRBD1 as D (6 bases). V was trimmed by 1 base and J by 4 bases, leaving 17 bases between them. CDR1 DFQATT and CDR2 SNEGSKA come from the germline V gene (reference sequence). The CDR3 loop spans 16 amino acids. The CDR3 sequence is CSARVEGDPINQPQHF. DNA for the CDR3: TGCAGTGCTAGAGTTGAGGGGGACCCAATAAATCAGCCCCAGCATTTT.

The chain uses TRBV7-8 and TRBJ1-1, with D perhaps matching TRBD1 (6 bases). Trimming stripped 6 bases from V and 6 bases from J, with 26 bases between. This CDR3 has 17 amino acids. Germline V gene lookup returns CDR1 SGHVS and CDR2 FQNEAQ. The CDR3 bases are TGTGCCAGCAGGGGCTACAGGGAACTGGGGGGGCTCGCTGAAGCTTTCTTT. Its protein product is CASRGYRELGGLAEAFF.

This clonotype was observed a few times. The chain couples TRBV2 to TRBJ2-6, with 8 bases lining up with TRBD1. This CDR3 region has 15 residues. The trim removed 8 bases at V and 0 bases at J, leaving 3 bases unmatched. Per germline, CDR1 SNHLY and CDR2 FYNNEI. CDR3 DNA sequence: TGTGCCAGCGGGACAGGCCTCTCTGGGGCCAACGTCCTGACTTTC. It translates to CASGTGLSGANVLTF. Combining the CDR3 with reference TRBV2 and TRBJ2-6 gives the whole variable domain EPEVTQTPSHQVTQMGQEVILRCVPISNHLYFYWYRQILGQKVEFLVSFYNNEISEKSEIFDDQFSVERPDGSNFTLKIRSTKLEDSAMYFCASGTGLSGANVLTFGAGSRLTVL.

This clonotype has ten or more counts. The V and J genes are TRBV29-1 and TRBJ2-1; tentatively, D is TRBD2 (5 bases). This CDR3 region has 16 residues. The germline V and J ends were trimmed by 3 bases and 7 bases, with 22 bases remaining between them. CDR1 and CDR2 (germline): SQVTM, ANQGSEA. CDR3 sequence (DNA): TGCAGCGTTGAGAGCTATAGCGAGGAGTTGGGAAATGAGCAGTTCTTC. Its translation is CSVESYSEELGNEQFF.

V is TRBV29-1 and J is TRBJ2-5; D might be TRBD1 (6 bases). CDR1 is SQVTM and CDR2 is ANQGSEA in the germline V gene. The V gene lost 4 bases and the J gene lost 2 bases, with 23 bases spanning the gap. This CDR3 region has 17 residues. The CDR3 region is CSVARFGTNNPQETQYF. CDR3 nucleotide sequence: TGCAGCGTTGCGAGATTCGGGACAAACAACCCACAAGAGACCCAGTACTTC.

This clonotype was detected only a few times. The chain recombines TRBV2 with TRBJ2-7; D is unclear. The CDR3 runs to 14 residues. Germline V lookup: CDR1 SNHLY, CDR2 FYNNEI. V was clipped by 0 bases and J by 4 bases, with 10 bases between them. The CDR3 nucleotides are TGTGCCAGCAGTGAAGCGGACGGCCTGTACGAGCAGTACTTC. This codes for CASSEADGLYEQYF. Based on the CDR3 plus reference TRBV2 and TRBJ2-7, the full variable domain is EPEVTQTPSHQVTQMGQEVILRCVPISNHLYFYWYRQILGQKVEFLVSFYNNEISEKSEIFDDQFSVERPDGSNFTLKIRSTKLEDSAMYFCASSEADGLYEQYFGPGTRLTVT.

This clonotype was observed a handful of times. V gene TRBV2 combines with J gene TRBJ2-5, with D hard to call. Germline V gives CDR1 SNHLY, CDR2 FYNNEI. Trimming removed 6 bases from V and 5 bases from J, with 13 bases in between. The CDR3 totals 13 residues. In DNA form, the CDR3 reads TGTGCCAGCAGGGACCGACACGAGGAGACCCAGTACTTC. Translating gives CASRDRHEETQYF. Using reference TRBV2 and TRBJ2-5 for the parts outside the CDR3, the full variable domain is EPEVTQTPSHQVTQMGQEVILRCVPISNHLYFYWYRQILGQKVEFLVSFYNNEISEKSEIFDDQFSVERPDGSNFTLKIRSTKLEDSAMYFCASRDRHEETQYFGPGTRLLVL.